A single sample gave rise to the 29 T cell receptor beta chains below, sequenced in a study of blood T cell repertoires in COVID-19. Data came from immunoSEQ multiplex PCR; TCRdb stores just in-frame clones and leaves some out. The data contain roughly 25,000 clones, 80% to 95% of them seen just once; the ten biggest clones take up under 3.5%. The specimen sequenced was peripheral blood. The origin of the receptors is a human donor in a cohort sampled during active COVID-19.

The genes are TRBV5-1 and TRBJ1-4, with D possibly being TRBD1 (5 bases). V was trimmed by 0 bases and J by 8 bases, leaving 8 bases between them. The CDR3 has 13 residues. In germline, CDR1 is SGHRS, CDR2 YFSETQ. CDR3 in DNA: TGCGCCAGCAGCTTGGTGGGGGGGGAAAAACTGTTTTTT. It encodes CASSLVGGEKLFF.

The rearrangement joins TRBV19 to TRBJ1-5; a weak D match, TRBD1 (6 bases). Trimming pared 0 bases from V and 0 bases from J, leaving 18 bases between. The CDR3 is made up of 19 amino acids. Germline lookup yields CDR1 LNHDA and CDR2 SQIVND (reference sequence). The CDR3: CASSIDLHRVGDSNQPQHF. DNA of the CDR3: TGTGCCAGTAGTATAGATCTACACAGGGTGGGTGATAGCAATCAGCCCCAGCATTTT.

This chain joins TRBV28 and TRBJ1-1, with D hard to call. This CDR3 spans 13 amino acids. The germline CDR1 and CDR2 sequences are MDHEN and SYDVKM. V lost 3 bases and J 4 bases, leaving 9 bases between the germline ends. The CDR3 DNA reads as TGTGCCAGCAGTTTGGAGCGGACCACTGAAGCTTTCTTT. It yields the protein CASSLERTTEAFF.

There are a few counts of this clone. V is TRBV2 and J is TRBJ1-2; D uncertain. Germline assignment: CDR1 SNHLY and CDR2 FYNNEI. This CDR3 has 15 amino acids. V was shortened by 2 bases and J by 1 base, with 11 bases between the two germline ends. CDR3 residues: CASSEMRAVNYGYTF. CDR3 DNA: TGTGCCAGCAGTGAAATGAGGGCAGTTAACTATGGCTACACCTTC.

The chain uses TRBV27 and TRBJ2-2, with 10 positions matching TRBD1. This CDR3 is built from 14 residues. Germline V gene sequence: CDR1 MNHEY, CDR2 SMNVEV (reference sequence). The ends lost 4 bases at V and 6 bases at J; junction bases unmatched: 2. The CDR3 spells CASSWDRGPGELFF. The CDR3 nucleotides read TGTGCCAGCAGTTGGGACAGGGGTCCCGGGGAGCTGTTTTTT.

The J gene is TRBJ1-2, the V gene TRBV2; D is perhaps TRBD1 (6 bases). CDR3 length: 12 residues. Trimming left V 7 bases short and J 7 bases short, with 13 bases between. Germline V lookup: CDR1 SNHLY, CDR2 FYNNEI. The CDR3 loop is CASNGGAGGYTF. The CDR3 DNA is TGTGCCAGCAACGGGGGGGCAGGTGGCTACACCTTC.

The chain joins TRBV2 to TRBJ2-5, with 9 positions matching TRBD1. This CDR3 contains 14 residues. V lost 7 bases and J lost 4; bases outside the gene matches: 7. CDR1 is SNHLY and CDR2 is FYNNEI in the germline V gene. As DNA, the CDR3 is TGTGCCAGCACCCGGGACAGGGATGGAGAGACCCAGTACTTC. Its translation is CASTRDRDGETQYF.

The chain is built from TRBV9 and TRBJ2-2; TRBD1 aligns across 9 bases. V was clipped by 3 bases and J by 0 bases; unmatched bases: 3. Germline assignment: CDR1 SGDLS and CDR2 YYNGEE. This CDR3 has 16 amino acids. This CDR3 reads CASSATGGANTGELFF. CDR3 sequence (DNA): TGTGCCAGCAGCGCTACAGGGGGCGCGAACACCGGGGAGCTGTTTTTT. The variable domain in full, with the rest retrieved from reference TRBV9 and TRBJ2-2, is DSGVTQTPKHLITATGQRVTLRCSPRSGDLSVYWYQQSLDQGLQFLIQYYNGEERAKGNILERFSAQQFPDLHSELNLSSLELGDSALYFCASSATGGANTGELFFGEGSRLTVL.

The CDR3 protein is CASYTGGPPTDTQYF. The DNA for the CDR3 is TGCGCCAGCTATACGGGGGGCCCCCCGACAGATACGCAGTATTTT. The chain couples TRBV5-1 to TRBJ2-3; D might be TRBD2 (7 bases). This CDR3 has 15 amino acids. V was trimmed by 7 bases and J by 3 bases, leaving 18 bases between them. The germline V gene has CDR1 SGHRS and CDR2 YFSETQ. Drawing the rest from reference TRBV5-1 and TRBJ2-3, the complete variable domain is KAGVTQTPRYLIKTRGQQVTLSCSPISGHRSVSWYQQTPGQGLQFLFEYFSETQRNKGNFPGRFSGRQFSNSRSEMNVSTLELGDSALYLCASYTGGPPTDTQYFGPGTRLTVL.

This clone occurred a few times. The V gene is TRBV5-8, the J gene TRBJ1-3, with 7 positions matching TRBD1. J was trimmed by 0 bases and V by 5 bases; bases with no gene match: 8. Germline loops: CDR1 SGHTS, CDR2 YDEGEE. This CDR3 contains 16 residues. Here the CDR3 DNA reads TGTGCCAGCAGGCGTAAAACAGGGGCCTCTGGAAACACCATATATTTT. It translates to CASRRKTGASGNTIYF.

The chain has TRBV11-2 and TRBJ1-5, with 7 bases lining up with TRBD1. The germline V gene has CDR1 SGHAT and CDR2 FQNNGV. V was clipped by 6 bases and J by 1 base; unmatched bases: 9. This CDR3 is 16 amino acids long. Here the CDR3 reads CASREQPGQSNQPQHF. The CDR3 bases are TGTGCCAGCAGGGAACAACCGGGACAGAGCAATCAGCCCCAGCATTTT. The entire variable domain, with the rest obtained from reference TRBV11-2 and TRBJ1-5, is as follows: EAGVAQSPRYKIIEKRQSVAFWCNPISGHATLYWYQQILGQGPKLLIQFQNNGVVDDSQLPKDRFSAERLKGVDSTLKIQPAKLEDSAVYLCASREQPGQSNQPQHFGDGTRLSIL.

The genes are TRBV11-2 and TRBJ1-6; D is unresolved. The CDR3 sequence is 16 residues long. Trimming pared 0 bases from V and 8 bases from J, leaving 14 bases between. CDR1 and CDR2 (germline): SGHAT, FQNNGV. The CDR3 is CASSLDHGSAYSPLHF. The CDR3 coding sequence is TGTGCCAGCAGCTTAGACCACGGGTCCGCCTATTCACCCCTCCACTTT.

J is TRBJ2-5 and V is TRBV6-1; D is possibly TRBD2 (5 bases). Trimming pared 3 bases from V and 3 bases from J, leaving 14 bases between. This CDR3 region has 15 residues. The germline V gene encodes CDR1 MNHNS and CDR2 SASEGT. In nucleotides, the CDR3 is TGTGCCAGCAGTGACGGGATTCGTCGGGAAGAGACCCAGTACTTC. Translated, it gives CASSDGIRREETQYF.

This clone was picked up one time. V and J are TRBV19 and TRBJ1-4, with 9 positions matching TRBD1. The trim removed 5 bases at V and 7 bases at J, leaving 11 bases unmatched. CDR3 length: 16 residues. Germline lookup yields CDR1 LNHDA and CDR2 SQIVND (reference sequence). The DNA for the CDR3 is TGTGCCAGTAGTGGCGGAAGACAGGGGGTGGGTGAAAAACTGTTTTTT. Protein: CASSGGRQGVGEKLFF.

The CDR3 is CASSFADSGETQYF. Written as DNA, the CDR3 is TGCGCCAGCAGCTTCGCTGACAGTGGGGAGACCCAGTACTTC. The chain uses TRBV5-1 and TRBJ2-5; D possibly corresponds to TRBD1 (5 bases). The germline V and J ends were trimmed by 2 bases and 5 bases, with 13 bases remaining between them. The CDR3 covers 14 residues. CDR1 SGHRS and CDR2 YFSETQ come from the germline V gene.

This clone was detected only once. V is TRBV4-1 and J is TRBJ1-4; 7 bases fit TRBD1. The CDR3 length is 15 residues. The germline V gene has CDR1 MGHRA and CDR2 YSYEKL. V shed 4 bases, J shed 4 bases, and the junction held 6 bases outside the gene matches. Here the CDR3 DNA reads TGCGCCAGCAGCCCGACGGACAGGAGTAATGAAAAACTGTTTTTT. Translated: CASSPTDRSNEKLFF.

CDR3 protein: CASTRQGTFNEQFF. CDR3 sequence (DNA): TGCGCCAGCACCCGACAGGGAACTTTCAATGAGCAGTTCTTC. V and J are TRBV4-1 and TRBJ2-1, with 7 nucleotides matching TRBD1. CDR1 MGHRA and CDR2 YSYEKL come from the germline V gene. CDR3 length: 14 amino acids. Trimming cost V 7 bases and J 6 bases; bases outside gene matches: 9.

This clone appeared once. V and J are TRBV6-2 or TRBV6-3 and TRBJ2-5; 11 bases align to TRBD2. The J segment lost 3 bases and the V segment lost 6 bases, leaving 3 bases of the junction unmatched. CDR1 MNHEY and CDR2 SVGEGT come from the germline V gene. The CDR3 loop spans 14 amino acids. The CDR3 DNA reads as TGTGCCAGCAGCTCTAGCGGGGGGAAAGAGACCCAGTACTTC. It yields the protein CASSSSGGKETQYF.

The CDR3 nucleotides are TGTGCCAGCAGCTTAGGGTCGGGGGGTAATGAAAAACTGTTTTTT. It is translated as CASSLGSGGNEKLFF. The genes are TRBV7-2 and TRBJ1-4, with D possibly being TRBD1 (5 bases). From germline, CDR1 is SGHTA and CDR2 FQGNSA. The CDR3 totals 15 residues. The V and J ends lost 1 base and 4 bases respectively, with 10 bases between them.

The V call is TRBV28, the J call TRBJ1-2; D remains ambiguous. The CDR3 has 14 amino acids. Germline CDR1 and CDR2: MDHEN and SYDVKM. Trimming cost V 10 bases and J 4 bases, with 19 bases left between them. CDR3 sequence: CATHRGRRSYGYTF. For the CDR3, the DNA is TGTGCCACTCACAGAGGGCGACGGTCCTATGGCTACACCTTC.

The chain links TRBV28 to TRBJ2-5, with TRBD2 identical over 9 bases. The V and J ends lost 3 bases and 1 base, in that order; junction bases with no gene match: 6. The CDR3 is 16 residues long. Germline V gene lookup returns CDR1 MDHEN and CDR2 SYDVKM. The CDR3: CASSLRLAGPQETQYF. The CDR3 region has the DNA TGTGCCAGCAGTTTGCGTCTAGCGGGGCCCCAAGAGACCCAGTACTTC.

The V gene is TRBV18, the J gene TRBJ1-2; D is ambiguous. Germline CDR1 KGHSH, CDR2 LQKENI. The CDR3 spans 13 residues. V lost 2 bases to trimming and J lost 3 bases, with 7 bases between them. CDR3 residues: CASSPAEDYGYTF. In DNA form, the CDR3 reads TGTGCCAGCTCACCAGCAGAAGACTATGGCTACACCTTC.

CDR3: CASSLAVGVYGYTF. For the CDR3, the DNA is TGCGCCAGCAGCTTGGCGGTCGGGGTCTATGGCTACACCTTC. V and J are TRBV5-1 and TRBJ1-2; D is ambiguous. Germline CDR1 is SGHRS and CDR2 is YFSETQ. V was cut by 0 bases and J by 4 bases, with 10 bases left in between. CDR3 length: 14 amino acids.

The J gene is TRBJ1-1, the V gene TRBV18; the D is unclear. The CDR3 is made up of 14 amino acids. In germline, CDR1 is KGHSH, CDR2 LQKENI. Trimming removed 2 bases at V and 0 bases at J, with 7 bases between. This chain's CDR3 is CASSPYLMNTEAFF. The CDR3 DNA is TGTGCCAGCTCACCATATCTAATGAACACTGAAGCTTTCTTT.

The CDR3 loop reads CASINTGFDYGYTF. The CDR3 DNA reads as TGTGCCAGTATCAATACGGGGTTCGACTATGGCTACACCTTC. The chain is built from TRBV19 and TRBJ1-2, with no clear D. The CDR3 extends over 14 amino acids. V lost 7 bases and J lost 3, with 15 bases in between. Germline V gene data show CDR1 as LNHDA and CDR2 as SQIVND (reference sequence).

The chain employs TRBV24-1 and TRBJ2-5; 8 positions agree with TRBD1. The V gene's germline CDR1 is KGHDR and CDR2 SFDVKD. The CDR3 has 14 residues. The ends lost 4 bases at V and 4 bases at J; junction bases unmatched: 4. The CDR3 nucleotides are TGTGCCACCAGTGAGCAGGGGGCAAGAGAGACCCAGTACTTC. Its protein is CATSEQGARETQYF.

This clone has just a few counts. The chain combines TRBV24-1 with TRBJ1-5; the D gene is possibly TRBD1 (5 bases). The CDR3 contains 15 residues. Germline V gives CDR1 KGHDR, CDR2 SFDVKD. The V and J ends lost 3 bases and 11 bases respectively, with 19 bases between them. CDR3 coding DNA: TGTGCCACCAGTGATCCCGGGGCGGTCGGGGGGACCCAGCATTTT. It encodes CATSDPGAVGGTQHF.

This chain links TRBV11-3 with TRBJ2-2, with D unclear. The CDR3 runs to 14 residues. Per germline, CDR1 SGHNT and CDR2 YENEEA. V was shortened by 0 bases and J by 5 bases, with 7 bases between the two germline ends. As DNA, the CDR3 is TGTGCCAGCAGCTTAGATGCGGTTACCGGGGAGCTGTTTTTT. Protein: CASSLDAVTGELFF.

This rearrangement joins TRBV5-8 to TRBJ2-7, with a possible D match to TRBD1 (6 bases). This CDR3 spans 14 amino acids. Trimming shortened V by 4 bases and J by 2 bases, and 13 bases separated the two germline ends. The V gene's germline CDR1 is SGHTS and CDR2 YDEGEE. The CDR3: CASSPLTGAYEQYF. CDR3 in DNA: TGTGCCAGCAGCCCGTTGACAGGAGCCTACGAGCAGTACTTC.